The 28 T cell receptor beta chains listed next were all sequenced from one sample in a study of T-cell reconstitution after alpha-beta-depleted transplantation in children. Library preparation (for TCRbeta) was performed with unique molecular identifiers. TCRdb reanalysed the PCR reads using MiXCR and keeps one entry per CDR3 protein. The sample has about 460,000 distinct CDR3 sequences, 10% to 13% seen once. This specimen consisted of PBMCs, obtained before TCRalphabeta/CD19-depleted stem cell transplant. The source is a child under 10 years old with inherited bone marrow failure, due to receive a stem cell transplant.

This clonotype occurred many times. V usage is TRBV7-2 and J usage is TRBJ2-5, with a possible D match to TRBD2 (5 bases). V dropped 3 bases and J dropped 5 bases, with 13 bases sitting between them. The V gene's germline CDR1 is SGHTA and CDR2 FQGNSA. This CDR3 region has 14 residues. For the CDR3, the DNA is TGTGCCAGCAGCTTTACGCCCACTAGGGAGACCCAGTACTTC. Protein: CASSFTPTRETQYF.

This chain connects TRBV4-1 to TRBJ2-2; possibly TRBD1 for D (5 bases). Germline V gene lookup returns CDR1 MGHRA and CDR2 YSYEKL. This CDR3 is 15 amino acids long. Trimming cost V 0 bases and J 2 bases, with 7 bases left between them. CDR3 DNA sequence: TGCGCCAGCAGCCAAGAAGGACAAAACACCGGGGAGCTGTTTTTT. Its translation is CASSQEGQNTGELFF.

At least ten counts were recorded for this clonotype. This chain links TRBV7-2 with TRBJ2-3, with D perhaps matching TRBD1 (6 bases). The germline V gene has CDR1 SGHTA and CDR2 FQGNSA. The CDR3 extends over 17 amino acids. Trimming stripped 5 bases from V and 3 bases from J, with 21 bases between. This CDR3 is CASSPRGWGIGTDTQYF. The CDR3 nucleotides read TGTGCCAGCAGCCCCAGGGGCTGGGGAATCGGGACAGATACGCAGTATTTT.

This clonotype showed up many times. This chain links TRBV3-1 with TRBJ2-1; 9 nucleotides match TRBD2. Germline CDR1 reads LGHDT; CDR2 reads YNNKEL (reference sequence). Unmatched junction bases numbered 9, after V lost 6 bases and J lost 9 bases. The CDR3 has 14 residues. The CDR3: CASRFGTSLGEQFF. CDR3 nucleotide sequence: TGTGCCAGCAGGTTCGGGACTAGCCTCGGTGAGCAGTTCTTC.

At least ten counts were recorded for this clonotype. The chain employs TRBV27 and TRBJ2-7; 10 nucleotides align to TRBD1. The CDR3 consists of 15 residues. Germline CDR1 MNHEY, CDR2 SMNVEV (reference sequence). V gave up 2 bases and J gave up 7 bases; unmatched junction bases: 8. CDR3 coding DNA: TGTGCCAGCAGTTTAATGGGACAGGGGTTGTGGGAGCAGTACTTC. This translates into CASSLMGQGLWEQYF.

This clonotype was observed a handful of times. The chain couples TRBV30 to TRBJ2-7; 9 bases are a match to TRBD1. The V gene end was trimmed by 4 bases and the J gene end by 0 bases; junction bases not matched to a gene: 1. This CDR3 has 13 residues. CDR1 GTSNPN and CDR2 SVGIG come from the germline V gene (reference sequence). Here the CDR3 DNA reads TGTGCCTGGAACAGGGGGCTCTCCTACGAGCAGTACTTC. Its protein product is CAWNRGLSYEQYF.

This clonotype was counted many times. This chain connects TRBV28 to TRBJ2-7; D is possibly TRBD2 (5 bases). The CDR3 consists of 15 residues. Germline assignment: CDR1 MDHEN and CDR2 SYDVKM. The V and J ends lost 10 bases and 2 bases respectively, with 21 bases between them. The CDR3 DNA reads TGTGCCACCACCGGGGTAGCGTTGACGGCCTACGAGCAGTACTTC. Its translation: CATTGVALTAYEQYF.

The chain combines TRBV24-1 with TRBJ1-2; a weak D match, TRBD1 (5 bases). Germline CDR1 and CDR2: KGHDR and SFDVKD. This CDR3 spans 13 amino acids. V lost 2 bases and J 4 bases, leaving 7 bases between the germline ends. CDR3 region: CATSDSDSYGYTF. The DNA for the CDR3 is TGTGCCACCAGTGATTCCGACAGCTATGGCTACACCTTC.

This chain connects TRBV4-3 to TRBJ1-1, with D possibly matching TRBD1 (5 bases). The CDR3 runs 20 residues. With 0 bases removed from V and 6 bases from J, the gap between germline ends came to 29 bases. Germline CDR1 and CDR2: LGHNA and YSLEER. The CDR3 region is CASSQDLGTSGLGSNAEAFF. DNA for the CDR3: TGCGCCAGCAGCCAAGATCTTGGGACGTCGGGATTGGGGAGTAACGCTGAAGCTTTCTTT.

This clonotype was recorded many times. V is TRBV6-5 and J is TRBJ2-1; 9 positions agree with TRBD2. The CDR3 totals 11 residues. After removal of 5 bases from V and 12 bases from J, the junction contained 2 bases not matched to a gene. CDR1 is MNHEY and CDR2 is SVGAGI in the germline V gene. As DNA, the CDR3 is TGTGCCAGCAGTGATAGCGGGAGGCAGTTCTTC. Its translation is CASSDSGRQFF.

This clonotype was observed at least ten times. The V and J genes are TRBV30 and TRBJ2-2; 7 positions agree with TRBD1. The CDR3 has 12 amino acids. The V gene end was trimmed by 5 bases and the J gene end by 7 bases; junction bases not matched to a gene: 4. Per the germline V gene, CDR1 is GTSNPN and CDR2 is SVGIG (reference sequence). The CDR3 spells CAWDRDSGELFF. Here the CDR3 DNA reads TGTGCCTGGGACAGGGACAGCGGGGAGCTGTTTTTT.

Only a few counts were recorded for this clonotype. This sequence joins TRBV4-2 and TRBJ1-6; TRBD1 is a possible D gene (6 bases). Trimming shortened V by 4 bases and J by 8 bases, and 18 bases separated the two germline ends. The germline V gene encodes CDR1 LGHNA and CDR2 YNFKEQ. The CDR3 loop spans 16 amino acids. The CDR3 sequence: CASSPRRGAWHSPLHF. The CDR3 nucleotides read TGTGCCAGCAGCCCCCGTCGGGGGGCATGGCATTCACCCCTCCACTTT.

J is TRBJ2-5 and V is TRBV7-2; 7 bases align to TRBD2. Germline V lookup: CDR1 SGHTA, CDR2 FQGNSA. This CDR3 spans 17 amino acids. The V segment lost 5 bases and the J segment 0 bases; nucleotides outside the gene matches: 12. CDR3 bases: TGTGCCAGCAGCCCCCCCCCCGGGCGGGAGTACCAAGAGACCCAGTACTTC. Encoded protein: CASSPPPGREYQETQYF.

In this sample, this clonotype turned up many times. The V gene is TRBV5-1, the J gene TRBJ2-1, with 8 bases aligning to TRBD2. Germline V gives CDR1 SGHRS, CDR2 YFSETQ. The junction had 5 bases not matched to a gene; V was cut back by 1 base and J by 2 bases. This CDR3 contains 16 residues. CDR3 amino acids: CASSLKAGVTYNEQFF. The DNA for the CDR3 is TGCGCCAGCAGCTTGAAAGCGGGAGTCACCTACAATGAGCAGTTCTTC.

Many counts were recorded for this clonotype. This rearrangement joins TRBV11-2 to TRBJ2-3; 14 nucleotides match TRBD2. This CDR3 contains 18 residues. Unmatched junction bases numbered 8, after V lost 5 bases and J lost 1 base. Germline loops: CDR1 SGHAT, CDR2 FQNNGV. CDR3 residues: CASSQNRLAGGGTDTQYF. CDR3 DNA sequence: TGTGCCAGCAGCCAAAACCGACTAGCGGGGGGGGGCACAGATACGCAGTATTTT.

In this sample, this clonotype turned up many times. V gene TRBV29-1 combines with J gene TRBJ2-7, with 9 bases aligning to TRBD2. Germline-derived CDR1 and CDR2 are SQVTM and ANQGSEA. J was trimmed by 3 bases and V by 6 bases; bases with no gene match: 6. This CDR3 spans 13 amino acids. This CDR3 reads CSVRGLAGYEQYF. In DNA, the CDR3 is TGCAGCGTGAGGGGACTAGCAGGCTACGAGCAGTACTTC.

In its sample, this clonotype was seen many times. This rearrangement joins TRBV7-2 to TRBJ2-7; 7 bases fit TRBD2. The CDR3 runs 15 residues. V lost 2 bases to trimming and J lost 0 bases; unmatched junction nucleotides: 4. The germline CDR1 and CDR2 sequences are SGHTA and FQGNSA. CDR3 region: CASSLISGGSYEQYF. The CDR3 DNA reads as TGTGCCAGCAGCTTAATTTCGGGAGGCTCCTACGAGCAGTACTTC. Complete variable domain (other parts from reference TRBV7-2 and TRBJ2-7): GAGVSQSPSNKVTEKGKDVELRCDPISGHTALYWYRQSLGQGLEFLIYFQGNSAPDKSGLPSDRFSAERTGGSVSTLTIQRTQQEDSAVYLCASSLISGGSYEQYFGPGTRLTVT.

The chain combines TRBV5-1 with TRBJ2-5; D may match TRBD1 or TRBD2 (5 bases each). Germline V CDR1 and CDR2: SGHRS, YFSETQ. Trimming stripped 0 bases from V and 2 bases from J, with 11 bases between. The CDR3 runs to 15 residues. The CDR3 DNA sequence: TGCGCCAGCAGCTTGGGGGGGTTCGGTCAAGAGACCCAGTACTTC. This sequence encodes CASSLGGFGQETQYF.

This clonotype was recorded once. A read error may explain this, as a much larger clone is one base away. The chain has TRBV4-3 and TRBJ2-7; 8 positions agree with TRBD1. From germline, CDR1 is LGHNA and CDR2 YSLEER. The CDR3 extends over 14 amino acids. CDR3 in amino acids: CPSSQDGQGCEQYF. For the CDR3, the DNA is TGCCCCAGCAGCCAAGATGGACAGGGATGCGAGCAGTACTTC.

With respect to this clonotype: This could be a read error, since a much larger clone is one nucleotide away. This chain links TRBV7-9 with TRBJ2-7; D uncertain. The CDR3 is 12 residues long. Trimming pared 4 bases from V and 9 bases from J, leaving 13 bases between. Germline-derived CDR1 and CDR2 are SEHNR and FQNEAQ (reference sequence). CDR3 loop: CASSYGFDGQYF. The CDR3 DNA reads as TGTGCCAGCAGCTATGGGTTCGACGGGCAGTACTTC.

This clonotype showed up many times. V is TRBV27 and J is TRBJ2-1, with 16 bases identical to TRBD2. The V gene's germline CDR1 is MNHEY and CDR2 SMNVEV (reference sequence). The CDR3 is made up of 15 amino acids. V shed 4 bases and J 9 bases; nucleotides not matched to a gene: 3. Here the CDR3 reads CASSWGTSGRGEQFF. CDR3 coding DNA: TGTGCCAGCAGTTGGGGGACTAGCGGGAGGGGTGAGCAGTTCTTC.

This clonotype was observed at least ten times. The chain couples TRBV12-3 or TRBV12-4 to TRBJ2-5; TRBD2 might be the D (5 bases). V shed 3 bases and J shed 8 bases, with 10 bases lying between them. The CDR3 spans 12 residues. CDR3 protein: CASSFEGRTQYF. CDR3 nucleotides: TGTGCCAGCAGTTTCGAGGGAAGAACCCAGTACTTC.

This clonotype was seen at least ten times. The rearrangement joins TRBV5-1 to TRBJ2-5; D not certain. This CDR3 comprises 14 residues. V lost 2 bases, J lost 2 bases, and 10 bases lay in between. The germline V gene has CDR1 SGHRS and CDR2 YFSETQ. CDR3 sequence reads: CASSFGSMQETQYF. The CDR3 bases are TGCGCCAGCAGCTTTGGCAGTATGCAAGAGACCCAGTACTTC.

This clonotype occurred many times. V usage is TRBV18 and J usage is TRBJ2-3, with unresolved D. V dropped 2 bases and J dropped 6 bases, with 6 bases sitting between them. Germline loops: CDR1 KGHSH, CDR2 LQKENI. This CDR3 is 12 amino acids long. In DNA, the CDR3 is TGTGCCAGCTCACCAAGGATGGATACGCAGTATTTT. It specifies CASSPRMDTQYF.

This clonotype was found a few times. V is TRBV11-2 and J is TRBJ2-7; D remains unclear. There are 14 residues in the CDR3. Deletions cut 2 bases from V and 3 bases from J, with 11 bases between. CDR1 and CDR2 from the germline V gene are SGHAT and FQNNGV. CDR3 region: CASSLFPDGYEQYF. The CDR3 DNA reads TGTGCCAGCAGCTTATTCCCGGACGGCTACGAGCAGTACTTC.

This clonotype occurred many times. The rearrangement joins TRBV30 to TRBJ1-1, with a weak D call TRBD1 (6 bases). Trimming cost V 1 base and J 3 bases, with 12 bases left between them. CDR1 GTSNPN and CDR2 SVGIG come from the germline V gene (reference sequence). This CDR3 is built from 14 residues. The DNA for the CDR3 is TGTGCCTGGAGTGGAGGGCCAGGGGACACTGAAGCTTTCTTT. Protein: CAWSGGPGDTEAFF.

The chain uses TRBV6-1 and TRBJ1-1; a weak D match, TRBD1 (5 bases). CDR1 and CDR2 from the germline V gene are MNHNS and SASEGT. The CDR3 covers 16 residues. V was cut by 5 bases and J by 0 bases, with 16 bases left in between. The CDR3 nucleotides are TGTGCCAGCAGTCCTCAGTTTGGGGGAATGAACACTGAAGCTTTCTTT. Translating it yields CASSPQFGGMNTEAFF.

This clonotype was counted many times. The chain couples TRBV12-3 or TRBV12-4 to TRBJ2-7, with 9 bases aligning to TRBD1. V was clipped by 3 bases and J by 2 bases; unmatched bases: 20. This CDR3 is 20 amino acids long. For the CDR3, the DNA is TGTGCCAGCAGTTTTATAATTTTTGAGGACAGGGGAAGGATCCCCTACGAGCAGTACTTC. This translates into CASSFIIFEDRGRIPYEQYF.